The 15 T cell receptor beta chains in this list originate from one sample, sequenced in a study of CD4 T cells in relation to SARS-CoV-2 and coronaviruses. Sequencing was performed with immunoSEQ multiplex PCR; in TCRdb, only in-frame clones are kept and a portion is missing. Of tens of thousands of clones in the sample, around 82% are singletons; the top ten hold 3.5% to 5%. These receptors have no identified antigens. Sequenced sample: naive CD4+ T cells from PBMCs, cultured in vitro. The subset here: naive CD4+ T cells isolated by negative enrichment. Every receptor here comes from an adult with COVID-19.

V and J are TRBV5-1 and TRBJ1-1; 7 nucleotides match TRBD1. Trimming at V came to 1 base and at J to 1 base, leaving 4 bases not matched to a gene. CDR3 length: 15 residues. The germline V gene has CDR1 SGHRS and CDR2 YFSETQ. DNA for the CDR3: TGCGCCAGCAGCTTGTCCGGGACAGCGAACACTGAAGCTTTCTTT. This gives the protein CASSLSGTANTEAFF.

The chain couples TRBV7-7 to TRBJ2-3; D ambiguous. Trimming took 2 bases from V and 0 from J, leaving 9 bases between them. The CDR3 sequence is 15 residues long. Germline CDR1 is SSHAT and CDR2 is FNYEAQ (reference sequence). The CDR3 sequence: CASSLLGRSTDTQYF. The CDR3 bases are TGTGCCAGCAGCTTATTAGGACGAAGCACAGATACGCAGTATTTT.

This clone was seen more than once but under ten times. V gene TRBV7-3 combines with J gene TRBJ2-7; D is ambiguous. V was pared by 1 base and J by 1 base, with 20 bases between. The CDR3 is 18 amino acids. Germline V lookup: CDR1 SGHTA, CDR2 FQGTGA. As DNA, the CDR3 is TGTGCCAGCAGCTTAAGGCCAGCGTCAAATGGTTTGTCCTACGAGCAGTACTTC. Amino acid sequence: CASSLRPASNGLSYEQYF.

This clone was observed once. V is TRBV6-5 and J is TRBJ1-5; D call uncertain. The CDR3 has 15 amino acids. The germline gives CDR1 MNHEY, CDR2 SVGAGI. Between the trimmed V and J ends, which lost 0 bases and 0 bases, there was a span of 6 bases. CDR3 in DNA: TGTGCCAGCAGTTACTCGGGATATAGCAATCAGCCCCAGCATTTT. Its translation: CASSYSGYSNQPQHF.

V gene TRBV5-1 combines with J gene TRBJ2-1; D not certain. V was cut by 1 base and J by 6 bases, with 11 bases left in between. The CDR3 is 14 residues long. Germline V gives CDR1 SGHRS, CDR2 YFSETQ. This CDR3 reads CASSLLGFVNEQFF. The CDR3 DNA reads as TGCGCCAGCAGCTTGCTAGGGTTCGTCAATGAGCAGTTCTTC. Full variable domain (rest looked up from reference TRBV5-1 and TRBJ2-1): KAGVTQTPRYLIKTRGQQVTLSCSPISGHRSVSWYQQTPGQGLQFLFEYFSETQRNKGNFPGRFSGRQFSNSRSEMNVSTLELGDSALYLCASSLLGFVNEQFFGPGTRLTVL.

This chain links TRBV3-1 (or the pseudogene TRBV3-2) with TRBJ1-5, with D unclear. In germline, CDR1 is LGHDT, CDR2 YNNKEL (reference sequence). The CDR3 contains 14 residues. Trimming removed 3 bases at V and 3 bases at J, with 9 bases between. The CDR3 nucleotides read TGTGCCAGCAGCCAGGACGTTTACAATCAGCCCCAGCATTTT. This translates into CASSQDVYNQPQHF.

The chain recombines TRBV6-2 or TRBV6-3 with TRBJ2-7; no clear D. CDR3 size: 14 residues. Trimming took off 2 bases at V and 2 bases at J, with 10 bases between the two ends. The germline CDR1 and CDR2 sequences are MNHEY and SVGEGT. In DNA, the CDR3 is TGTGCCAGCAGTTACAGGTTGGGGACCTACGAGCAGTACTTC. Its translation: CASSYRLGTYEQYF.

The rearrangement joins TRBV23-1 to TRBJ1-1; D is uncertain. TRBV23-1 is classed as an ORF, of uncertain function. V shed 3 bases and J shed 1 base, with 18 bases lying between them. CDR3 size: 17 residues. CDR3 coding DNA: TGCGCCAGCAGTCACTGGGTGGCTGATCGATCGAACACTGAAGCTTTCTTT. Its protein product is CASSHWVADRSNTEAFF.

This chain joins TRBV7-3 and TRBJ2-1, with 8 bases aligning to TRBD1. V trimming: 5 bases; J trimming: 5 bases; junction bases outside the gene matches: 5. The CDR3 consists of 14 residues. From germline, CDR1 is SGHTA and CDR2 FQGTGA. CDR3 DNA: TGTGCCAGCAGCGATACAGGGGGAAACAATGAGCAGTTCTTC. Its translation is CASSDTGGNNEQFF.

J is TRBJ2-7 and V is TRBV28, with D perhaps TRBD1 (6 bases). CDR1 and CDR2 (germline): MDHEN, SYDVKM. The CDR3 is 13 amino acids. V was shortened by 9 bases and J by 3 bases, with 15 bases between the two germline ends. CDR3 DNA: TGTGCCAGTCGCACGTGGGACAACTACGAGCAGTACTTC. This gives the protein CASRTWDNYEQYF.

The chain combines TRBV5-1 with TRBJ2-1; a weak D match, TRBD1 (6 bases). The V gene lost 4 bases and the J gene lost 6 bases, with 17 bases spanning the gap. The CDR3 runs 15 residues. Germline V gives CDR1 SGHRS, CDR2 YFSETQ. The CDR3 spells CASSEAVNRVNEQFF. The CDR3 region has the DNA TGCGCCAGCAGCGAAGCCGTAAACAGGGTCAATGAGCAGTTCTTC.

CDR3 region: CATHRAGQIYEQYF. The DNA for the CDR3 is TGTGCCACCCATAGGGCAGGGCAGATCTACGAGCAGTACTTC. This sequence joins TRBV6-5 and TRBJ2-7; D may be TRBD1 (5 bases). Germline CDR1 is MNHEY and CDR2 is SVGAGI. CDR3 length equals 14 residues. With 10 bases removed from V and 3 bases from J, the gap between germline ends came to 19 bases.

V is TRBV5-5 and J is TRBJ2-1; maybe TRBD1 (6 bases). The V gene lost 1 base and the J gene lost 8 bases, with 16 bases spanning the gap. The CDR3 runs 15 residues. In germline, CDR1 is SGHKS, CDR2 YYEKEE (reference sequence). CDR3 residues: CASSLQHRVGYEQFF. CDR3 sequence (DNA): TGTGCCAGCAGCTTGCAACACAGGGTGGGGTATGAGCAGTTCTTC.

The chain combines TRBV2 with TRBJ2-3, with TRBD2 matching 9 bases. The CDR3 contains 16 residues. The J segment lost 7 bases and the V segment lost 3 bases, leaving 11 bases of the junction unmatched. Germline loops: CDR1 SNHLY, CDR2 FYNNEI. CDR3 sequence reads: CASSDSPSGTSYTQYF. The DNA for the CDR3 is TGTGCCAGCAGTGATAGTCCTAGCGGGACTTCCTATACGCAGTATTTT.

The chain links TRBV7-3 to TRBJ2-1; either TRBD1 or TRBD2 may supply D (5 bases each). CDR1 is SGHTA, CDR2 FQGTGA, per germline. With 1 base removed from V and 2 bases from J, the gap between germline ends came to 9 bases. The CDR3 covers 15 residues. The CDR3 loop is CASSLKRDPYNEQFF. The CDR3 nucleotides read TGTGCCAGCAGCTTAAAGAGGGACCCCTACAATGAGCAGTTCTTC.